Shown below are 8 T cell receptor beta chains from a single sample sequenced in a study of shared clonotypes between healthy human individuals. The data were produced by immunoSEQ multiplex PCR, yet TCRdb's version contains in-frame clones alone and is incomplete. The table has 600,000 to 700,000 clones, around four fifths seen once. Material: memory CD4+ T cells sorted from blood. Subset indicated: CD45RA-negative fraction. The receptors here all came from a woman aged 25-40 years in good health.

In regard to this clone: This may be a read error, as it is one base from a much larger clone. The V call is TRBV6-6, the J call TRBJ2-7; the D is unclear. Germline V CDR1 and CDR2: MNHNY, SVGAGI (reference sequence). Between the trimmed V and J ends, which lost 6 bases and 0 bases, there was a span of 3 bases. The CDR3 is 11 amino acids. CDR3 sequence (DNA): TGTGCCAGCAGCGCCTCCTACGAGCAGTACTTC. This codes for CASSASYEQYF.

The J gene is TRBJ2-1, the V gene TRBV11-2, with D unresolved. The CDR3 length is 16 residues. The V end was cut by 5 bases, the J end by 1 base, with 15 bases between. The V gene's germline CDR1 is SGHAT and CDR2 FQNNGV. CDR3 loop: CASSTRWVGSYNEQFF. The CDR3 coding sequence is TGTGCCAGCAGCACCCGATGGGTCGGATCCTACAATGAGCAGTTCTTC.

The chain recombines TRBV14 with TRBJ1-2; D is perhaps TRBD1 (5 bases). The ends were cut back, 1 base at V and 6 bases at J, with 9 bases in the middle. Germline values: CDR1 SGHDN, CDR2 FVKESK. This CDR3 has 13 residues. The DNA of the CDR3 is TGTGCCAGCAGCCAAGTAATAGGGGATGGCTACACCTTC. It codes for CASSQVIGDGYTF.

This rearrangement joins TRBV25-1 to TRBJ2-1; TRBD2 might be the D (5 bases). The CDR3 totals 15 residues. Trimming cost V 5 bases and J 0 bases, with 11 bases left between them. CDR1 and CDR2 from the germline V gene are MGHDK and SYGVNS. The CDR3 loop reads CASSKDSSSYNEQFF. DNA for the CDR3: TGTGCCAGCAGTAAGGACTCTAGCTCCTACAATGAGCAGTTCTTC.

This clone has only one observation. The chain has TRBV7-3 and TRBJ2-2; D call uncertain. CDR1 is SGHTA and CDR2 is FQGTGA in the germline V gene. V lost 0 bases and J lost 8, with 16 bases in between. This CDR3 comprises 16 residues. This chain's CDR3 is CASSLTKTQRPGELFF. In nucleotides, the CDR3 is TGTGCCAGCAGCTTAACGAAGACACAGAGGCCGGGGGAGCTGTTTTTT.

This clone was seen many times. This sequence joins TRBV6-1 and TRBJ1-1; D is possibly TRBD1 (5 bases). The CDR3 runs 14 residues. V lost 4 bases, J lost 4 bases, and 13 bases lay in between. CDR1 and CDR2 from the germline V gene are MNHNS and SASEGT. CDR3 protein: CASSGRGRGTEAFF. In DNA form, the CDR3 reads TGTGCCAGCAGTGGAAGGGGTAGAGGCACTGAAGCTTTCTTT.

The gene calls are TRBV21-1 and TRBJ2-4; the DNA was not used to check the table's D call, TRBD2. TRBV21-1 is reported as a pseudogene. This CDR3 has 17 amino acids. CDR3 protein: CASSKASLAGVAGEPYF. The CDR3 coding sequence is TGTGCCAGCAGCAAAGCGTCACTAGCGGGAGTAGCAGGGGAGCCGTACTTC.

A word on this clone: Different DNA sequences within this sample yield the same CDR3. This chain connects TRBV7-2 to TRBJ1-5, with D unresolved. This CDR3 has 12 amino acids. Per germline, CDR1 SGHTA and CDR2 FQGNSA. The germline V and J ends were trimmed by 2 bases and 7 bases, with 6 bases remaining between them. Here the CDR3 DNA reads TGTGCCAGCAGCTTACGAGGCCAGCCCCAGCATTTT. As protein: CASSLRGQPQHF.